Sequencing of this TCR beta chain was carried out in a study of blood T cell repertoires in COVID-19. Seattle's cohort entered during active infection and was followed longitudinally. Between the trimmed V and J ends, which lost 5 bases and 8 bases, there was a span of 13 bases. The CDR3 is 13 amino acids. Germline loops: CDR1 MDHEN, CDR2 SYDVKM. Method: immunoSEQ multiplex PCR; TCRdb's copy keeps in-frame clones and lacks some. The table has about 220,000 clones, 82% seen once. Source material: peripheral blood. The origin of this receptor is a woman aged 65 to 85 with COVID-19, enrolled during active disease. The chain uses TRBV28 and TRBJ2-1; the D gene is possibly TRBD2 (6 bases). The chain's CDR3 is CASSAGIGYEQFF. The CDR3 bases are TGTGCCAGCAGTGCGGGAATTGGGTATGAGCAGTTCTTC.